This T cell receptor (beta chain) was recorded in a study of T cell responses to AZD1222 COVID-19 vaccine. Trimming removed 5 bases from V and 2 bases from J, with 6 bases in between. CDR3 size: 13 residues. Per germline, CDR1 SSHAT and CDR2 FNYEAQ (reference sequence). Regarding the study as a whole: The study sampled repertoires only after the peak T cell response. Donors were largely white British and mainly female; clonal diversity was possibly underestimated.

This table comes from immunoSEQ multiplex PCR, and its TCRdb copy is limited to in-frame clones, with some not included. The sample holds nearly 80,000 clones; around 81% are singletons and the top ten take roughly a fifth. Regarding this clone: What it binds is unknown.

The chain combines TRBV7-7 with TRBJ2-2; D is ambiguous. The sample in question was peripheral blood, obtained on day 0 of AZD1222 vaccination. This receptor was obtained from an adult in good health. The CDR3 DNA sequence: TGTGCCAGCAGCGTCGACAACACCGGGGAGCTGTTTTTT. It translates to CASSVDNTGELFF.